One T cell receptor (beta chain) is described in this entry. Its antigen remains unknown. This specimen belongs to a study of vaccination effects on CD4 cells after COVID-19. Study information: Post-vaccine sampling occurred a median 72 days after the second dose. Cultivation was performed at a few million PBMC per well with 8.5 to 10 IU/ml IL-2 and around 10 ug/ml peptides added.

Sequencing used immunoSEQ multiplex PCR; TCRdb keeps in-frame clones, though not all of them. This table holds tens of thousands of clones, less than 85% found once. General study findings and limits: For convalescents, most of the spike-reactive clones seen post-vaccine were new vaccine-induced clones.

Following culture for around 9 days, CD4+ T cells were isolated. PCR showed that the person got SARS-CoV-2 infection at some point between March and December 2020. Two-dose BNT162b2 or mRNA-1273 vaccination was given to participants. Days 3 and 7 saw half the medium replaced with IL-2 medium. The sequencing used CD4+ T cells from PBMCs cultured without peptide, collected after COVID-19 vaccination. The clonotype was recovered from a human donor who had a prior SARS-CoV-2 infection.

The CDR3 here is CASKVIAGDTQYF. For the CDR3, the DNA is TGTGCCAGCAAGGTGATAGCGGGAGATACGCAGTATTTT. The chain joins TRBV6-5 to TRBJ2-3; 7 bases line up with TRBD2. The germline gives CDR1 MNHEY, CDR2 SVGAGI. There are 13 residues in the CDR3. V lost 7 bases to trimming and J lost 5 bases; unmatched junction nucleotides: 6.